Listed below are T cell receptor beta chains from one sample, sequenced in a study of cytomegalovirus exposure and HLA in healthy donors. Sequencing was performed with immunoSEQ multiplex PCR; in TCRdb, only in-frame clones are kept and a portion is missing. The table includes approximately 200,000 clones, around 88% detected once. Sequencing was done on a sample of PBMCs. The receptor set was obtained from a woman aged 18-30 years in good health and CMV-seronegative. Both conserved end residues are part of each CDR3. D genes are given only for firm matches. Not all rows give a size; the values are once, few, many and, for expanded clones, a class.

d_call	v_call	clone_size	j_call	cdr3_nt	cdr3_aa
TRBD2	TRBV28	-	TRBJ2-7	TGTGCCAGCAGTTTATGTGGAAGACTAGCGGGAGGGTTGCCCTCCTACGAGCAGTACTTC	CASSLCGRLAGGLPSYEQYF
TRBD2	TRBV15	once	TRBJ2-1	TGTGCCACCAGCGCCGAATCAGCGGGAGGGGCCTACAATGAGCAGTTCTTC	CATSAESAGGAYNEQFF
-	TRBV4-2	-	TRBJ1-1	TGTGCCAGCAAGTCCTATTTCGCTGAAGCTTTCTTT	CASKSYFAEAFF
-	TRBV30	-	TRBJ2-1	TGTGCCTGGAGTCCCCTAGGTCTGTTCAATGAGCAGTTCTTC	CAWSPLGLFNEQFF
TRBD2	TRBV30	-	TRBJ2-2	TGTGCCTGGAGTGGCGACTGGACTAGCGGGAGCTCCTTAAGGAACACCGGGGAGCTGTTTTTT	CAWSGDWTSGSSLRNTGELFF
-	TRBV29-1	-	TRBJ2-5	TGCAGCTCTTGGACAGCGAGAGAGACCCAGTACTTC	CSSWTARETQYF
-	TRBV7-8	-	TRBJ2-7	TGTGCCAGCAGCGGGAGTCAAGAGGACGAGCAGTACTTC	CASSGSQEDEQYF
-	TRBV28	-	TRBJ2-2	TGTGCCAGCAGTACATTGCATCGGGCCGGGGAGCTGTTTTTT	CASSTLHRAGELFF
-	TRBV4-2	-	TRBJ2-3	TGTGCCAGCAGCCAAGATGTATCACGGCGGGATAGCACAGATACGCAGTATTTT	CASSQDVSRRDSTDTQYF
-	TRBV29-1	-	TRBJ2-2	TGCAGCGTACGGACTGCGAACACCGGGGAGCTGTTTTTT	CSVRTANTGELFF
TRBD1	TRBV28	-	TRBJ2-7	TGTGCCAGCAGTCGATGGACAGGATTATACGAGCAGTACTTC	CASSRWTGLYEQYF
-	TRBV2	-	TRBJ2-5	TGTGCCAGCAGTGGGACAGCGTACCAAGAGACCCAGTACTTC	CASSGTAYQETQYF
TRBD1	TRBV28	-	TRBJ2-3	TGTGCCACCTGGACAGGGGATACGCAGTATTTT	CATWTGDTQYF
TRBD1	TRBV2	-	TRBJ2-1	TGTGCCAGCAGTGCGGACAGGGGGAGGGAGCAGTTCTTC	CASSADRGREQFF
-	TRBV4-1	-	TRBJ1-3	TGCGCCAGCAGCCAAGTTCGAGGGTCTGGAAACACCATATATTTT	CASSQVRGSGNTIYF
-	TRBV5-4	few	TRBJ2-7	TGTGCCAGCAGTGGACTTGGGTACGAGCAGTACTTC	CASSGLGYEQYF